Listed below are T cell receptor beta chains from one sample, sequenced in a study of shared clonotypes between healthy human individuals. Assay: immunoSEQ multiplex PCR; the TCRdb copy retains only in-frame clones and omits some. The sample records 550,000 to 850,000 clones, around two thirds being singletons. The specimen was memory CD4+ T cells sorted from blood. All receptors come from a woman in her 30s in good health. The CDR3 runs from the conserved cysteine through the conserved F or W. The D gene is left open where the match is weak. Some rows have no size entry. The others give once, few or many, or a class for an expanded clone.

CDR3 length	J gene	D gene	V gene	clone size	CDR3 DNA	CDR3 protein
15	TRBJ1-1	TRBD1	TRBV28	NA	TGTGCCAGCAGTTTTCGACAGGGGAACCAAGCTGAAGCTTTCTTT	CASSFRQGNQAEAFF
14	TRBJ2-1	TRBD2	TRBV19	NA	TGTGCCAGTATCAAAAGCGGGGATTACAATGAGCAGTTCTTC	CASIKSGDYNEQFF
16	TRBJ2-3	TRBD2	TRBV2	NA	TGTGCCAGCAGAGGGACTAGCGGGAGGGGCACAGATACGCAGTATTTT	CASRGTSGRGTDTQYF
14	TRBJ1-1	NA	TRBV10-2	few	TGCGCCACCCCCCGAAGGAAAGGGGACACTGAAGCTTTCTTT	CATPRRKGDTEAFF
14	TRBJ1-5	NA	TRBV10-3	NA	TGTGCCATCAGTGAGTCGACGGCAGGTCAGCCCCAGCATTTT	CAISESTAGQPQHF
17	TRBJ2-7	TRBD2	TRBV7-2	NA	TGTGCCAGCAGCTTAGGAGGGGCTAGCGGGTACTCCTACGAGCAGTACTTC	CASSLGGASGYSYEQYF
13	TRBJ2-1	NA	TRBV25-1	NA	TGTGCCAGCAGTGCTACAAACATCGATGAGCAGTTCTTC	CASSATNIDEQFF
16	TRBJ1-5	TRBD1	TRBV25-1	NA	TGTGCCAGCAGTGCCGCCGGACAGGGGAGAGGTCAGCCCCAGCATTTT	CASSAAGQGRGQPQHF
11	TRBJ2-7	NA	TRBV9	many	TGTGCCAGCAGCGTAGGGGGCGAGCAGTACTTC	CASSVGGEQYF
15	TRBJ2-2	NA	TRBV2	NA	TGTGCCAGCAGTGAAGGGAGCGCCTGGGGCGGGGAGCTGTTTTTT	CASSEGSAWGGELFF
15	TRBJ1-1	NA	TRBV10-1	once	TGCGCCAGCAGTGAGTCGAGGCAGCATGGCACTGAAGCTTTCTTT	CASSESRQHGTEAFF
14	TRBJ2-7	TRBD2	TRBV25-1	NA	TGTGCCAGCAGCCGGACTAGCGGCTCCTACGAGCAGTACTTC	CASSRTSGSYEQYF
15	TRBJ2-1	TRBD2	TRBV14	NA	TGTGCCAGCAGCGGGACTAGCGGGAGGGCTAATGAGCAGTTCTTC	CASSGTSGRANEQFF
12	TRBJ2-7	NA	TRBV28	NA	TGTGCCAGCAGTTTGATCGGGTACGAGCAGTACTTC	CASSLIGYEQYF
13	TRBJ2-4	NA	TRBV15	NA	TGTGCCACCAGGGCGTCTGCCAAAAACATTCAGTACTTC	CATRASAKNIQYF
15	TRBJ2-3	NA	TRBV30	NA	TGTGCCTGGAGGCCTAGGCCTTATCGCACAGATACGCAGTATTTT	CAWRPRPYRTDTQYF
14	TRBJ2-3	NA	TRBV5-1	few	TGCGCCAGCAGCTCAGGGCAGGGAACAGATACGCAGTATTTT	CASSSGQGTDTQYF
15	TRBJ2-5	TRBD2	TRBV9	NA	TGTGCCAGCAGCCCGGGGGGGCCCGGACGAGAGACCCAGTACTTC	CASSPGGPGRETQYF
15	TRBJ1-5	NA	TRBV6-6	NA	TGTGCCAGCAGTTCGCCGAGGGGGAGCAATCAGCCCCAGCATTTT	CASSSPRGSNQPQHF
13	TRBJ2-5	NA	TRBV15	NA	TGTGCCACCAGCAATTCATTTCAAGAGACCCAGTACTTC	CATSNSFQETQYF
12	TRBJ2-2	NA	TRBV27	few	TGTGCCAGCAGTTTCACCACCGGGGAGCTGTTTTTT	CASSFTTGELFF
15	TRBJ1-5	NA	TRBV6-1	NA	TGTGCCAGCAGTCCTCAGCCCTGGAGCAATCAGCCCCAGCATTTT	CASSPQPWSNQPQHF
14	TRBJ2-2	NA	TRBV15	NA	TGTGCCACCAGCACAGCGGGTGTTTTCGGGGAGCTGTTTTTT	CATSTAGVFGELFF
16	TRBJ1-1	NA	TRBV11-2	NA	TGTGCCAGCAGATCCCCCCCGTCGGACGGAAACACTGAAGCTTTCTTT	CASRSPPSDGNTEAFF
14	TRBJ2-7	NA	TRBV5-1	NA	TGCGCCAGCAGCTTAACCGGGAACACCTACGAGCAGTACTTC	CASSLTGNTYEQYF
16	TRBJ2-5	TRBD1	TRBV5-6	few	TGTGCCAGCAGCTTGGCAGGGGGAGTTCTCCAAGAGACCCAGTACTTC	CASSLAGGVLQETQYF
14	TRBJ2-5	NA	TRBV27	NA	TGTGCCAGCAGTCGCCGTGAAAGCCAAGAGACCCAGTACTTC	CASSRRESQETQYF
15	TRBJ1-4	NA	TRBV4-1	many	TGCGCCAGCAGCCAAGGTGCCGGAGGTGTTGAAAAACTGTTTTTT	CASSQGAGGVEKLFF
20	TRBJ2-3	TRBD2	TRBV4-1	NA	TGCGCCAGCAGCCAAGAACAACTAGCGGGGGACCGAGGATACACAGATACGCAGTATTTT	CASSQEQLAGDRGYTDTQYF
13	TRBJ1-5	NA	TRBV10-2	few	TGCGCCAGCAGTGAGTCTGTCAATCAGCCCCAGCATTTT	CASSESVNQPQHF
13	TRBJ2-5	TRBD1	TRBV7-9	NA	TGTGCCAGCAGCGTTGACAGGGAACAGACCCAGTACTTC	CASSVDREQTQYF
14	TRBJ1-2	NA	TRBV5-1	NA	TGCGCCAGCAGCCCTGCTACAGGGAACTATGGCTACACCTTC	CASSPATGNYGYTF
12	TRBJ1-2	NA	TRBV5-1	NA	TGCGCCAGCAGCCCGCGGGGGGAAGGCTACACCTTC	CASSPRGEGYTF
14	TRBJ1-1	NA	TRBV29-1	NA	TGCAGCGCCCCTCTGGAAGGCCAGAACACTGAAGCTTTCTTT	CSAPLEGQNTEAFF
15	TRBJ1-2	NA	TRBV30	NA	TGTGCCCGCTCGGCCACTACGGGCGCTTTACATGGCTACACCTTC	CARSATTGALHGYTF
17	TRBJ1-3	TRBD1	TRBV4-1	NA	TGCGCCAGCAGCCAAGATCCTATGACAGGGAAAGGAAACACCATATATTTT	CASSQDPMTGKGNTIYF
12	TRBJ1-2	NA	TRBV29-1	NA	TGCAGCGTTGAAAACGGGGGCTATGGCTACACCTTC	CSVENGGYGYTF
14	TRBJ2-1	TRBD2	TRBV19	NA	TGTGCCAGTAGACTAGCGGGAACCTACAATGAGCAGTTCTTC	CASRLAGTYNEQFF
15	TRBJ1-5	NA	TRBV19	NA	TGTGCCAGCCGCCCCCGGGAACGGTACAATCAGCCCCAGCATTTT	CASRPRERYNQPQHF
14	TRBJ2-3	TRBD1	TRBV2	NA	TGTGCCAGCAGCCCGGACAGGGGCATGGATACGCAGTATTTT	CASSPDRGMDTQYF
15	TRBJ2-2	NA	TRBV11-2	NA	TGTGCCAGCAGCCGCTGGGGTCTTGACACCGGGGAGCTGTTTTTT	CASSRWGLDTGELFF
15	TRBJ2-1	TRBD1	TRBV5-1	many	TGCGCCAGCAGCGGGGACAGCAGCGGATACAATGAGCAGTTCTTC	CASSGDSSGYNEQFF
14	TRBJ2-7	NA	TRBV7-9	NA	TGTGCCAGCAGCTGGCAGGGTGGGGACTACGAGCAGTACTTC	CASSWQGGDYEQYF
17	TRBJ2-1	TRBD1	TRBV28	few	TGTGCCAGCAGTACATCCGGACAGGGACTCCCTTACAATGAGCAGTTCTTC	CASSTSGQGLPYNEQFF
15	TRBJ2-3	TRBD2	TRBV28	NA	TGTGCCAGCAGTTGGGAGGGACTTATCACAGATACGCAGTATTTT	CASSWEGLITDTQYF
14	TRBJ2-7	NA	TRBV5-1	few	TGCGCCAGCAGCTCCTACATTGCAGGGGACGAGCAGTACTTC	CASSSYIAGDEQYF
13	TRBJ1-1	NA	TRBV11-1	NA	TGTGCCAGCAGCTTAGATGTGAACACTGAAGCTTTCTTT	CASSLDVNTEAFF
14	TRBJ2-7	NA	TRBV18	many	TGTGCCAGCTCACGAGGGGCTTTTGCCTACGAGCAGTACTTC	CASSRGAFAYEQYF
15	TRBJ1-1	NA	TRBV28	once	TGTGCCAGCAGTTTATTAGGTCAAGCGAACACTGAAGCTTTCTTT	CASSLLGQANTEAFF
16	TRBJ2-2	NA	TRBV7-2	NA	TGTGCCAGCAGCTTACGCCGGGGATCGAACACCGGGGAGCTGTTTTTT	CASSLRRGSNTGELFF
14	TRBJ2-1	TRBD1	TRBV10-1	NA	TGCGCCAGCAACCGGGACAGGGGATACAATGAGCAGTTCTTC	CASNRDRGYNEQFF
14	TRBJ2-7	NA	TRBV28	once	TGTGCCAGCCTTCGGACGGGCCCCCGCTACGAGCAGTACTTC	CASLRTGPRYEQYF
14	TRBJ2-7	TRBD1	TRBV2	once	TGTGCCAGTGGGGTGGGACAGGGGGTCTACGAGCAGTACTTC	CASGVGQGVYEQYF
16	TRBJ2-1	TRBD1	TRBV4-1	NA	TGCGCCAGCAGCCAAGGAAGAGGGGGCCGGAACAATGAGCAGTTCTTC	CASSQGRGGRNNEQFF
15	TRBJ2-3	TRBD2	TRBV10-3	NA	TGTGCCATCAGTGGAACTAGCGGGACCACAGATACGCAGTATTTT	CAISGTSGTTDTQYF